Listed below are T cell receptor beta chains from one sample, sequenced in a study of T cells after yellow fever vaccination. Each CDR3 protein gets one entry after TCRdb re-called the 5' RACE reads with MiXCR. The table lists some 350,000 distinct CDR3 sequences, roughly 6.1% of them singletons. The sequenced sample was PBMCs, obtained 5 days after the yellow fever booster vaccination. These receptor sequences come from a man aged 25-40 years who received the YFV17D yellow fever vaccine. The CDR3 runs from the conserved cysteine through the conserved F or W. D genes are given only for firm matches. Clone size is stated in some rows and not others, as once, few, many or a class when expanded.

v_call: TRBV4-3; clone_size: .; d_call: .; j_call: TRBJ2-3; cdr3_aa: CASSQNPGEGRDTQYF; cdr3_nt: TGCGCCAGCAGCCAAAATCCAGGGGAGGGCCGGGATACGCAGTATTTT
v_call: TRBV20-1; clone_size: few; d_call: .; j_call: TRBJ1-2; cdr3_aa: CSASKIGYGYTF; cdr3_nt: TGCAGTGCTAGTAAAATCGGGTATGGCTACACCTTC
v_call: TRBV6-1; clone_size: few; d_call: TRBD1; j_call: TRBJ1-1; cdr3_aa: CASSKRTGTYTEAFF; cdr3_nt: TGTGCCAGCAGTAAACGGACAGGGACGTACACTGAAGCTTTCTTT
v_call: TRBV5-1; clone_size: few; d_call: TRBD1; j_call: TRBJ2-1; cdr3_aa: CASSLRTGSSYNEQFF; cdr3_nt: TGCGCCAGCAGCTTAAGGACAGGGAGCTCCTACAATGAGCAGTTCTTC
v_call: TRBV20-1; clone_size: .; d_call: TRBD1; j_call: TRBJ2-7; cdr3_aa: CSATSTGVTYEQYF; cdr3_nt: TGCAGTGCTACTAGTACAGGGGTCACCTACGAGCAGTACTTC
v_call: TRBV28; clone_size: many; d_call: TRBD2; j_call: TRBJ2-3; cdr3_aa: CASSYGLAGTTDTQYF; cdr3_nt: TGTGCCAGCAGTTACGGACTAGCGGGGACCACAGATACGCAGTATTTT
v_call: TRBV20-1; clone_size: few; d_call: .; j_call: TRBJ2-3; cdr3_aa: CSAREMSTDTQYF; cdr3_nt: TGCAGTGCTAGAGAAATGTCCACAGATACGCAGTATTTT
v_call: TRBV9; clone_size: many; d_call: TRBD1; j_call: TRBJ2-7; cdr3_aa: CASSVAGTDSYEQYF; cdr3_nt: TGTGCCAGCAGCGTAGCCGGGACAGACTCCTACGAGCAGTACTTC
v_call: TRBV12-3/TRBV12-4; clone_size: few; d_call: TRBD2; j_call: TRBJ2-7; cdr3_aa: CASSFTGTSGRGEQYF; cdr3_nt: TGTGCCAGCAGCTTTACGGGTACTAGCGGGAGAGGCGAGCAGTACTTC
v_call: TRBV11-2; clone_size: .; d_call: .; j_call: TRBJ2-7; cdr3_aa: CASSLGLETFF; cdr3_nt: TGTGCCAGCAGCTTAGGTCTAGAGACCTTCTTC
v_call: TRBV7-8; clone_size: few; d_call: TRBD1; j_call: TRBJ2-3; cdr3_aa: CASSPRTGGEPDTQYF; cdr3_nt: TGTGCCAGCAGCCCACGGACAGGGGGCGAGCCAGATACGCAGTATTTT
v_call: TRBV10-3; clone_size: .; d_call: .; j_call: TRBJ1-1; cdr3_aa: CATRQVGEGTRAFF; cdr3_nt: TGTGCCACCCGCCAGGTTGGGGAAGGGACTAGAGCTTTCTTT
v_call: TRBV5-1; clone_size: many; d_call: TRBD1; j_call: TRBJ2-3; cdr3_aa: CASSPGQGADTQYF; cdr3_nt: TGCGCCAGCAGCCCGGGACAGGGGGCAGATACGCAGTATTTT
v_call: TRBV7-2; clone_size: .; d_call: .; j_call: TRBJ2-5; cdr3_aa: CASSPPLVGLETQYF; cdr3_nt: TGTGCCAGCAGCCCCCCCCTAGTGGGCTTGGAGACCCAGTACTTC
v_call: TRBV20-1; clone_size: .; d_call: TRBD1; j_call: TRBJ2-2; cdr3_aa: CSASRGQGDTGELFF; cdr3_nt: TGCAGTGCCTCACGGGGACAGGGGGACACCGGGGAGCTGTTTTTT
v_call: TRBV20-1; clone_size: many; d_call: .; j_call: TRBJ1-1; cdr3_aa: CSARRPGALPDTEAFF; cdr3_nt: TGCAGTGCTAGGCGTCCCGGGGCATTACCGGACACTGAAGCTTTCTTT
v_call: TRBV12-3/TRBV12-4; clone_size: few; d_call: .; j_call: TRBJ2-2; cdr3_aa: CASSSRLGSGELFF; cdr3_nt: TGTGCCAGCAGTTCCCGCCTAGGATCCGGGGAGCTGTTTTTT
v_call: TRBV7-6; clone_size: .; d_call: TRBD1; j_call: TRBJ1-5; cdr3_aa: CASSAGQGEDQPQHF; cdr3_nt: TGTGCCAGCAGCGCGGGACAGGGGGAGGATCAGCCCCAGCATTTT
v_call: TRBV19; clone_size: few; d_call: .; j_call: TRBJ2-2; cdr3_aa: CASNDVGGTGELFF; cdr3_nt: TGTGCCAGTAATGATGTGGGGGGCACCGGGGAGCTGTTTTTT
v_call: TRBV19; clone_size: .; d_call: .; j_call: TRBJ2-5; cdr3_aa: CASSGTPSTQETQYF; cdr3_nt: TGTGCCAGTAGCGGCACCCCTAGCACCCAAGAGACCCAGTACTTC
v_call: TRBV4-2; clone_size: .; d_call: .; j_call: TRBJ2-5; cdr3_aa: CASSPTRLSGETQYF; cdr3_nt: TGTGCCAGCAGCCCAACCCGGCTATCGGGGGAGACCCAGTACTTC
v_call: TRBV2; clone_size: few; d_call: .; j_call: TRBJ2-3; cdr3_aa: CASSESVGAVDTQYF; cdr3_nt: TGTGCCAGCAGTGAATCAGTGGGCGCGGTTGATACGCAGTATTTT
v_call: TRBV5-1; clone_size: many; d_call: TRBD1; j_call: TRBJ1-2; cdr3_aa: CASSLPTGGFDGYTF; cdr3_nt: TGCGCCAGCAGCTTACCCACAGGGGGCTTCGATGGCTACACCTTC
v_call: TRBV9; clone_size: many; d_call: .; j_call: TRBJ2-3; cdr3_aa: CASSANAGQSTDTQYF; cdr3_nt: TGTGCCAGCAGCGCAAATGCGGGACAGAGCACAGATACGCAGTATTTT
v_call: TRBV20-1; clone_size: few; d_call: .; j_call: TRBJ2-7; cdr3_aa: CSAPYRDSADEQYF; cdr3_nt: TGCAGTGCCCCGTACAGGGACTCCGCCGACGAGCAGTACTTC
v_call: TRBV5-6; clone_size: .; d_call: TRBD2; j_call: TRBJ2-7; cdr3_aa: CASSLAPSGSHEQYF; cdr3_nt: TGTGCCAGCAGCTTAGCACCAAGCGGGAGCCACGAGCAGTACTTC
v_call: TRBV20-1; clone_size: many; d_call: TRBD1; j_call: TRBJ1-5; cdr3_aa: CSARTGVSNQPQHF; cdr3_nt: TGCAGTGCTAGAACAGGGGTCAGCAATCAGCCCCAGCATTTT
v_call: TRBV6-5; clone_size: few; d_call: .; j_call: TRBJ2-1; cdr3_aa: CAGGGGVGEQFF; cdr3_nt: TGTGCAGGGGGGGGGGGAGTCGGTGAGCAGTTCTTC
v_call: TRBV28; clone_size: .; d_call: .; j_call: TRBJ1-6; cdr3_aa: CASRPPGFNSPLHF; cdr3_nt: TGTGCCAGCAGGCCCCCGGGTTTTAATTCACCCCTCCACTTT
v_call: TRBV7-6; clone_size: many; d_call: .; j_call: TRBJ2-5; cdr3_aa: CASSLGPDNQETQYF; cdr3_nt: TGTGCCAGCAGCTTAGGTCCAGACAACCAAGAGACCCAGTACTTC
v_call: TRBV19; clone_size: many; d_call: TRBD1; j_call: TRBJ2-2; cdr3_aa: CASRGDRANTGELFF; cdr3_nt: TGTGCCAGTAGGGGCGACAGGGCGAACACCGGGGAGCTGTTTTTT
v_call: TRBV7-2; clone_size: many; d_call: TRBD2; j_call: TRBJ2-3; cdr3_aa: CASRPGLAATVTDTQYF; cdr3_nt: TGTGCCAGCAGACCAGGACTAGCGGCCACGGTGACAGATACGCAGTATTTT
v_call: TRBV6-5; clone_size: .; d_call: .; j_call: TRBJ2-1; cdr3_aa: CASSYSSDNEQFF; cdr3_nt: TGTGCCAGCAGTTACTCGTCAGACAATGAGCAGTTCTTC
v_call: TRBV10-3; clone_size: few; d_call: TRBD2; j_call: TRBJ2-4; cdr3_aa: CATGRTETSESAIKNIQYF; cdr3_nt: TGTGCCACCGGTCGAACTGAAACTAGCGAGTCCGCCATCAAAAACATTCAGTACTTC
v_call: TRBV20-1; clone_size: many; d_call: .; j_call: TRBJ2-3; cdr3_aa: CSAAKWGGTDTQYF; cdr3_nt: TGCAGTGCCGCCAAATGGGGGGGCACAGATACGCAGTATTTT
v_call: TRBV7-9; clone_size: few; d_call: .; j_call: TRBJ2-7; cdr3_aa: CASSLPGLHEQYF; cdr3_nt: TGTGCCAGCAGCTTACCAGGGCTCCACGAGCAGTACTTC
v_call: TRBV28; clone_size: .; d_call: TRBD2; j_call: TRBJ2-7; cdr3_aa: CASSRTSGIREQYF; cdr3_nt: TGTGCCAGCAGTAGGACTAGCGGGATTCGCGAGCAGTACTTC
v_call: TRBV19; clone_size: few; d_call: .; j_call: TRBJ1-1; cdr3_aa: CASSQGFGTEAFF; cdr3_nt: TGTGCCAGTTCACAGGGTTTTGGCACTGAAGCTTTCTTT
v_call: TRBV5-1; clone_size: many; d_call: TRBD2; j_call: TRBJ2-7; cdr3_aa: CASSLEGLVGYEQYF; cdr3_nt: TGCGCCAGCAGCTTGGAAGGACTAGTAGGGTACGAGCAGTACTTC
v_call: TRBV11-3; clone_size: .; d_call: TRBD1; j_call: TRBJ2-7; cdr3_aa: CASSLGATGNHEQYF; cdr3_nt: TGTGCCAGCAGCTTAGGTGCGACAGGGAACCACGAGCAGTACTTC
v_call: TRBV7-2; clone_size: many; d_call: TRBD1; j_call: TRBJ1-5; cdr3_aa: CASSLVGAGGSNQPQHF; cdr3_nt: TGTGCCAGCAGCTTAGTAGGGGCAGGGGGCAGCAATCAGCCCCAGCATTTT
v_call: TRBV15; clone_size: .; d_call: .; j_call: TRBJ2-3; cdr3_aa: CATSRRGTLLSTDTQYF; cdr3_nt: TGTGCCACCAGCAGACGTGGGACTCTACTTAGCACAGATACGCAGTATTTT
v_call: TRBV3-1; clone_size: .; d_call: .; j_call: TRBJ2-7; cdr3_aa: CASSHPLRSYEQYF; cdr3_nt: TGTGCCAGCAGCCACCCACTGCGCTCCTACGAGCAGTACTTC
v_call: TRBV7-3; clone_size: few; d_call: .; j_call: TRBJ2-3; cdr3_aa: CASSSGQTRAADTQYF; cdr3_nt: TGTGCCAGCAGCTCCGGACAGACTCGGGCGGCGGATACGCAGTATTTT
v_call: TRBV3-1; clone_size: few; d_call: .; j_call: TRBJ1-3; cdr3_aa: CASSQVARGGSLGGNTIYF; cdr3_nt: TGTGCCAGCAGCCAAGTTGCTAGGGGAGGCAGCCTCGGCGGAAACACCATATATTTT
v_call: TRBV20-1; clone_size: .; d_call: TRBD1; j_call: TRBJ1-3; cdr3_aa: CSANRGLGNTIYF; cdr3_nt: TGCAGTGCTAACAGGGGGCTAGGAAACACCATATATTTT
v_call: TRBV12-3/TRBV12-4; clone_size: many; d_call: TRBD2; j_call: TRBJ2-7; cdr3_aa: CASSLGAGGLYEQYF; cdr3_nt: TGTGCCAGCAGTTTAGGCGCGGGAGGTCTTTACGAGCAGTACTTC
v_call: TRBV20-1; clone_size: .; d_call: TRBD1; j_call: TRBJ1-5; cdr3_aa: CSAKTGTSGQPQHF; cdr3_nt: TGCAGTGCCAAGACAGGGACGTCGGGGCAGCCCCAGCATTTT
v_call: TRBV5-1; clone_size: many; d_call: .; j_call: TRBJ2-1; cdr3_aa: CASSLEQGGYEQFF; cdr3_nt: TGCGCCAGCAGCTTGGAACAGGGTGGTTATGAGCAGTTCTTC
v_call: TRBV12-3/TRBV12-4; clone_size: many; d_call: TRBD2; j_call: TRBJ2-7; cdr3_aa: CATKSGGSYEQYF; cdr3_nt: TGTGCCACCAAGAGCGGGGGTTCCTACGAGCAGTACTTC
v_call: TRBV27; clone_size: .; d_call: TRBD1; j_call: TRBJ2-7; cdr3_aa: CASSLGWGRGRVFEQYF; cdr3_nt: TGTGCCAGCAGTTTAGGTTGGGGCAGGGGGCGCGTCTTCGAGCAGTACTTC
v_call: TRBV7-9; clone_size: many; d_call: .; j_call: TRBJ2-5; cdr3_aa: CASSSGARKETQYF; cdr3_nt: TGTGCCAGCAGCTCCGGGGCTAGAAAGGAGACCCAGTACTTC
v_call: TRBV11-2; clone_size: .; d_call: .; j_call: TRBJ1-3; cdr3_aa: CASSLVGRNSGNTIYF; cdr3_nt: TGTGCCAGCAGCTTAGTTGGACGGAACTCTGGAAACACCATATATTTT
v_call: TRBV7-7; clone_size: few; d_call: .; j_call: TRBJ2-7; cdr3_aa: CASSLGGTPDYEQYF; cdr3_nt: TGTGCTAGCAGCTTAGGGGGGACGCCCGACTACGAGCAGTACTTC
v_call: TRBV12-3/TRBV12-4; clone_size: many; d_call: .; j_call: TRBJ1-5; cdr3_aa: CASSLSGPVSNQPQHF; cdr3_nt: TGTGCCAGCAGTTTATCCGGTCCGGTGAGCAATCAGCCCCAGCATTTT
v_call: TRBV5-1; clone_size: many; d_call: TRBD1; j_call: TRBJ1-6; cdr3_aa: CASRLTGEYSPLHF; cdr3_nt: TGCGCCAGCAGGCTGACAGGGGAGTATTCACCCCTCCACTTT
v_call: TRBV28; clone_size: .; d_call: TRBD2; j_call: TRBJ2-7; cdr3_aa: CASSSGLAGVGLYEQYF; cdr3_nt: TGTGCCAGCAGTTCGGGACTAGCGGGAGTGGGGCTCTACGAGCAGTACTTC
v_call: TRBV29-1; clone_size: .; d_call: TRBD2; j_call: TRBJ2-7; cdr3_aa: CSVLAGDEQYF; cdr3_nt: TGCAGCGTCCTTGCGGGAGACGAGCAGTACTTC
v_call: TRBV5-1; clone_size: many; d_call: .; j_call: TRBJ1-1; cdr3_aa: CASSLIDLGITEAFF; cdr3_nt: TGCGCCAGCAGCTTAATAGATCTCGGGATCACTGAAGCTTTCTTT